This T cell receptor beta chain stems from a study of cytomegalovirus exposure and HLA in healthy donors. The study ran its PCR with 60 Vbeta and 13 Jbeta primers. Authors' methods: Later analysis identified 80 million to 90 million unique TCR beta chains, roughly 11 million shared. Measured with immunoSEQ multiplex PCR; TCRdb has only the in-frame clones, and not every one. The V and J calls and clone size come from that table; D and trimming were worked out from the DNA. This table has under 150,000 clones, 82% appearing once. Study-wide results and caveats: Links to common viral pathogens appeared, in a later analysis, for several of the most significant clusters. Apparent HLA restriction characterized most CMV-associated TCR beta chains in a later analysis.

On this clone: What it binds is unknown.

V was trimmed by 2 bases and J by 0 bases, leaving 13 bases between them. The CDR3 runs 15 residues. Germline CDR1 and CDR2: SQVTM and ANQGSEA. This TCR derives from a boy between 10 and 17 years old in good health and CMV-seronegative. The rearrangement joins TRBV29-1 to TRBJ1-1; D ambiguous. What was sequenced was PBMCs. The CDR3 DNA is TGCAGCGTTGAAAGGCCTGGAGGAATGAACACTGAAGCTTTCTTT. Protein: CSVERPGGMNTEAFF.